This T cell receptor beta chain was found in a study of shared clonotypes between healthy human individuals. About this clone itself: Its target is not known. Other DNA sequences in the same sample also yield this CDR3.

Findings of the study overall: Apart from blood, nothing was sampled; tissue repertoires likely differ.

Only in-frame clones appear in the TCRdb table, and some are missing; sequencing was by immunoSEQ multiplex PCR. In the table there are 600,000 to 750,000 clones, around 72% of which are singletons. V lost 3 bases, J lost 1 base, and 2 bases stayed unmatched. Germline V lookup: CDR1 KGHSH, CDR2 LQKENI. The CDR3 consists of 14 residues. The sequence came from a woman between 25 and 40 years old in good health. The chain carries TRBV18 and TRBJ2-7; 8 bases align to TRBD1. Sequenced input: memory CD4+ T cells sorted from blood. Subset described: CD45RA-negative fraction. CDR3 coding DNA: TGTGCCAGCTCACCCGGGACAGGTTCCTACGAGCAGTACTTC. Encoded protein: CASSPGTGSYEQYF.